The clone carrying this T cell receptor beta chain was observed a few times. Antigen: not known. CDR1 is MNHEY, CDR2 SVGEGT, per germline. V gave up 2 bases and J gave up 5 bases; unmatched junction bases: 14. The CDR3 spans 18 residues. TCRdb processed the RT-PCR reads anew with MiXCR; each CDR3 protein has one entry. The data hold over 750,000 distinct CDR3 sequences, with 21% observed a single time. This entry is derived from a study of response to subunit inactivated influenza vaccine. Study findings and constraints: Authors suggested few new T cells are recruited by each seasonal influenza vaccination.

The sequences come from PBMCs from blood, collected approximately 5 days after vaccination. The origin of this receptor is a man over 45 who received an inactivated influenza vaccine. V usage is TRBV6-2 or TRBV6-3 and J usage is TRBJ2-1; TRBD2 matches 8 bases. The CDR3 protein is CASSYPAASGSDNNEQFF. The CDR3 coding sequence is TGTGCCAGCAGTTACCCCGCGGCTAGCGGGTCGGACAACAATGAGCAGTTCTTC.